The sequence of this T cell receptor beta chain was determined in a study of blood T cells in healthy people across ages. Findings of the study overall: Measured against age, TCR beta diversity per million T cells decreased in a roughly linear manner. There were more naive CD4+ cells and higher diversity in long-lived donors than in aged donors.

The people who gave samples were healthy Caucasians from Russia, aged roughly 6 to 90. J gave up 4 bases and V 8 bases, and 7 bases lay outside the gene matches. The CDR3 contains 14 residues. CDR1 and CDR2 (germline): SGHTA, FQGNSA. Combining a sample-barcoded 5' primer with a J-beta primer mix, a second PCR ran for roughly 6 to 12 cycles. Through a template-switch adaptor with 12 random nucleotides, each cDNA molecule received a tag. In TCRdb, the 5' RACE reads were re-called with MiXCR into one record per CDR3 protein. The repertoire consists of over 1,500,000 distinct CDR3 sequences, with roughly 52% occurring once and the leading ten covering 2.1%. Details on this clonotype: Its cognate antigen is unknown.

The chain joins TRBV7-2 to TRBJ2-1; 8 positions agree with TRBD1. The specimen sequenced was blood. The source of this sequence is a woman aged 35 to 49 in good health. CDR3 residues: CASQPGQEYNEQFF. As DNA, the CDR3 is TGTGCCAGCCAACCGGGACAGGAGTACAATGAGCAGTTCTTC.